Each of the 27 T cell receptor beta chains below was sequenced from the same sample in a study of blood T cell repertoires in COVID-19 (dated by TCRdb to about 2020). The protocol used for the library was the immunoSEQ multiplex PCR assay. The table was pulled from immuneACCESS by TCRdb, which kept in-frame rearrangements only. Such tables lose some clones; where checked, under half of the loss comes from unresolved V genes, and the rest has no known cause. Recorded for this sample are 200,000 to 250,000 clones; 70% to 90% of them occurred a single time. The ten biggest clones cover around 9% of the sample. Sequenced sample: PBMCs or T cells enriched from blood (not recorded which). These receptors were obtained from a man in his forties or fifties who had recovered from COVID-19.

V and J are TRBV3-1 (or the pseudogene TRBV3-2) and TRBJ1-2; D unclear. Germline CDR1 LGHDT, CDR2 YNNKEL (reference sequence). V gave up 4 bases and J gave up 8 bases, with 11 bases separating them. The CDR3 is made up of 12 amino acids. The CDR3 here is CASSRNRMGYTF. The CDR3 DNA is TGTGCCAGCAGCCGAAACAGAATGGGCTACACCTTC.

This chain links TRBV15 with TRBJ1-1; 7 nucleotides agree with TRBD1. Germline V CDR1 and CDR2: LNHNV, YYDKDF (reference sequence). Trimming removed 5 bases from V and 4 bases from J; junction bases left unmatched: 4. The CDR3 has 13 residues. In DNA form, the CDR3 reads TGTGCCACCAGCGCTCAGGGGGGCACTGAAGCTTTCTTT. It specifies CATSAQGGTEAFF. Complete variable domain (other parts from reference TRBV15 and TRBJ1-1): DAMVIQNPRYQVTQFGKPVTLSCSQTLNHNVMYWYQQKSSQAPKLLFHYYDKDFNNEADTPDNFQSRRPNTSFCFLDIRSPGLGDTAMYLCATSAQGGTEAFFGQGTRLTVV.

V and J are TRBV6-1 and TRBJ2-7, with unresolved D. Germline-derived CDR1 and CDR2 are MNHNS and SASEGT. The CDR3 sequence is 13 residues long. Trimming removed 2 bases at V and 3 bases at J, with 8 bases between. The CDR3 spells CASSEQRGYEQYF. Here the CDR3 DNA reads TGTGCCAGCAGTGAACAGCGAGGCTACGAGCAGTACTTC.

The chain carries TRBV5-6 and TRBJ1-3; no clear D gene. Trimming stripped 4 bases from V and 4 bases from J, with 12 bases between. The CDR3 length is 14 residues. CDR1 is SGHDT and CDR2 is YYEEEE in the germline V gene. This chain's CDR3 is CASSPGLDGNTIYF. The CDR3 bases are TGTGCCAGCAGCCCGGGGTTAGACGGAAACACCATATATTTT.

This chain links TRBV5-5 with TRBJ2-1, with unresolved D. This CDR3 region has 12 residues. Trimming removed 4 bases at V and 4 bases at J, with 6 bases between. Germline V gene sequence: CDR1 SGHKS, CDR2 YYEKEE (reference sequence). CDR3 residues: CASSQTYNEQFF. The CDR3 nucleotides are TGTGCCAGCAGCCAGACTTACAATGAGCAGTTCTTC.

The rearrangement links TRBV7-3 to TRBJ1-2; 8 nucleotides line up with TRBD1. The CDR3 loop spans 16 amino acids. Per the germline V gene, CDR1 is SGHTA and CDR2 is FQGTGA. Trimming at V came to 1 base and at J to 4 bases, leaving 8 bases not matched to a gene. The CDR3 DNA reads as TGTGCCAGCAGCTTAAAGGCAGGGGGCGACGTCTATGGCTACACCTTC. Amino acid sequence: CASSLKAGGDVYGYTF.

CDR3 sequence reads: CASSLTSGGGTYEQYF. The CDR3 nucleotides read TGCGCCAGCAGCCTAACGAGTGGCGGCGGCACCTACGAGCAGTACTTC. The chain couples TRBV4-1 to TRBJ2-7; D is uncertain. CDR1 is MGHRA and CDR2 is YSYEKL in the germline V gene. The CDR3 loop spans 16 amino acids. V was trimmed by 4 bases and J by 2 bases, leaving 18 bases between them.

V and J are TRBV19 and TRBJ1-1; D might be TRBD1 (5 bases). From germline, CDR1 is LNHDA and CDR2 SQIVND (reference sequence). This CDR3 spans 13 amino acids. The V and J ends lost 5 bases and 3 bases respectively, with 10 bases between them. The DNA of the CDR3 is TGTGCCAGTAGTGTAGGGGAGGACACTGAAGCTTTCTTT. It codes for CASSVGEDTEAFF.

This clone was observed a few times. CDR3 amino acids: CASSLLGLLGTYGYTF. The DNA of the CDR3 is TGTGCCAGCAGTTTATTGGGCCTCCTCGGAACCTATGGCTACACCTTC. The chain combines TRBV27 with TRBJ1-2; unclear D gene. This CDR3 comprises 16 residues. CDR1 and CDR2 from the germline V gene are MNHEY and SMNVEV (reference sequence). Trimming stripped 1 base from V and 4 bases from J, with 16 bases between.

This clone was seen just once. The rearrangement links TRBV7-9 to TRBJ2-2, with D possibly being TRBD1 (6 bases). CDR1 and CDR2 (germline): SEHNR, FQNEAQ (reference sequence). Trimming removed 6 bases from V and 6 bases from J, with 14 bases in between. The CDR3 consists of 14 residues. The chain's CDR3 is CASSKPTGSGELFF. The DNA of the CDR3 is TGTGCCAGCAGTAAACCTACAGGGTCCGGGGAGCTGTTTTTT.

V usage is TRBV25-1 and J usage is TRBJ1-2, with a possible D match to TRBD1 (5 bases). Deletions cut 1 base from V and 7 bases from J, with 13 bases between. Germline CDR1 is MGHDK and CDR2 is SYGVNS. The CDR3 loop spans 14 amino acids. For the CDR3, the DNA is TGTGCCAGCAGTGAATCCCTAGGGGAAACTGGCTACACCTTC. Translated: CASSESLGETGYTF.

CDR3 coding DNA: TGTGCTAGTGGTTTGGGACTAGCAGGGCCAACAGATACGCAGTATTTT. Amino acid sequence: CASGLGLAGPTDTQYF. The chain employs TRBV12-5 and TRBJ2-3; 7 nucleotides agree with TRBD2. From germline, CDR1 is LGHNT and CDR2 FRNRAP. With 1 base clipped from V and 3 bases from J, the junction kept 7 bases outside the gene matches. The CDR3 consists of 16 residues.

This clone occurred a few times. The chain uses TRBV29-1 and TRBJ2-1; a weak D match, TRBD1 (5 bases). Trimming pared 7 bases from V and 6 bases from J, leaving 16 bases between. There are 13 residues in the CDR3. CDR1 SQVTM and CDR2 ANQGSEA come from the germline V gene. Written as DNA, the CDR3 is TGCAGCGCTCCCGCAGGGTCCGCCAATGAGCAGTTCTTC. Its translation is CSAPAGSANEQFF.

The CDR3 DNA reads TGTGCCAGCAGCGTAGCTACGGGGATCGGAAACACCATATATTTT. The encoded protein is CASSVATGIGNTIYF. The rearrangement joins TRBV9 to TRBJ1-3; no definite D call. Germline V gene lookup returns CDR1 SGDLS and CDR2 YYNGEE. The CDR3 covers 15 residues. The ends were cut back, 0 bases at V and 4 bases at J, with 11 bases in the middle.

V and J are TRBV7-9 and TRBJ2-1; TRBD2 agrees at 7 bases. Germline CDR1 is SEHNR and CDR2 is FQNEAQ (reference sequence). Trimming cost V 5 bases and J 0 bases; bases outside gene matches: 7. CDR3 length: 16 residues. CDR3 bases: TGTGCCAGCAGCCCCCTAGGCGGGAGCTCCTACAATGAGCAGTTCTTC. Its translation is CASSPLGGSSYNEQFF.

The chain couples TRBV27 to TRBJ1-2, with D uncertain. CDR1 is MNHEY and CDR2 is SMNVEV in the germline V gene (reference sequence). The CDR3 sequence is 16 residues long. The ends were cut back, 3 bases at V and 6 bases at J, with 20 bases in the middle. The CDR3 loop reads CASSLKRLHRGNGYTF. CDR3 nucleotide sequence: TGTGCCAGCAGTTTGAAAAGACTCCACCGAGGGAATGGCTACACCTTC.

The J gene is TRBJ1-5, the V gene TRBV12-3 or TRBV12-4, with D possibly matching TRBD1 (5 bases). This CDR3 region has 13 residues. The germline V and J ends were trimmed by 10 bases and 3 bases, with 13 bases remaining between them. CDR3 nucleotide sequence: TGTGCCATCCAGGGCAGCTACAATCAGCCCCAGCATTTT. Amino acid sequence: CAIQGSYNQPQHF.

V and J are TRBV28 and TRBJ2-7; unclear D gene. Deletions cut 7 bases from V and 0 bases from J, with 10 bases between. This CDR3 region has 13 residues. CDR1 is MDHEN, CDR2 SYDVKM, per germline. The CDR3 nucleotides are TGTGCCAGCACCCCCCCCAGCTCCTACGAGCAGTACTTC. It yields the protein CASTPPSSYEQYF.

The chain joins TRBV14 to TRBJ1-2, with D unresolved. The ends were cut back, 6 bases at V and 4 bases at J, with 15 bases in the middle. The germline V gene encodes CDR1 SGHDN and CDR2 FVKESK. The CDR3 contains 14 residues. The CDR3 DNA follows: TGTGCCAGCAGACCCTCAAATCCAGGCTATGGCTACACCTTC. Amino acid sequence: CASRPSNPGYGYTF.

This sequence joins TRBV6-1 and TRBJ2-7; possibly TRBD1 for D (5 bases). Germline V gene data show CDR1 as MNHNS and CDR2 as SASEGT. The V and J ends lost 1 base and 4 bases respectively, with 14 bases between them. There are 15 residues in the CDR3. The CDR3 is CASSEVPQGGYEQYF. CDR3 DNA: TGTGCCAGCAGTGAAGTGCCGCAGGGTGGGTACGAGCAGTACTTC.

This rearrangement joins TRBV7-2 to TRBJ1-6; 7 bases are a match to TRBD1. With 9 bases clipped from V and 7 bases from J, the junction kept 6 bases outside the gene matches. Germline CDR1 reads SGHTA; CDR2 reads FQGNSA. The CDR3 length is 13 residues. CDR3 protein: CASRGQGNSPLHF. The CDR3 DNA follows: TGTGCCAGTAGGGGGCAGGGAAATTCACCCCTCCACTTT.

The gene calls are TRBV9 and TRBJ2-1, with 11 positions matching TRBD2. Per germline, CDR1 SGDLS and CDR2 YYNGEE. The CDR3 is 14 amino acids. Trimming at V came to 3 bases and at J to 9 bases, leaving 5 bases not matched to a gene. In DNA, the CDR3 is TGTGCCAGCAGCGCCGGGACTAGCGGAAGTGAGCAGTTCTTC. Its translation is CASSAGTSGSEQFF.

The CDR3 nucleotides read TGTGCCAGCAGCTTAACTACCGGGACAGGGAATGAAAAACTGTTTTTT. Protein product: CASSLTTGTGNEKLFF. This rearrangement joins TRBV5-6 to TRBJ1-4, with 9 positions matching TRBD1. V shed 2 bases and J 5 bases; nucleotides not matched to a gene: 7. Per germline, CDR1 SGHDT and CDR2 YYEEEE. The CDR3 totals 16 residues.

This CDR3 reads CASSPSGGSAFF. In DNA, the CDR3 is TGCGCCAGCAGCCCTAGTGGAGGGAGTGCTTTCTTT. The chain uses TRBV4-1 and TRBJ1-1; D is undetermined. Germline V gene sequence: CDR1 MGHRA, CDR2 YSYEKL. The germline V and J ends were trimmed by 4 bases and 11 bases, with 14 bases remaining between them. This CDR3 comprises 12 residues.

V and J are TRBV10-2 and TRBJ2-1, with D possibly matching TRBD2 (5 bases). The ends were cut back, 2 bases at V and 7 bases at J, with 6 bases in the middle. Germline CDR1 is WSHSY and CDR2 is SAAADI. This CDR3 is built from 12 residues. This CDR3 is CASSERENEQFF. The CDR3, as DNA: TGCGCCAGCAGTGAGAGGGAGAATGAGCAGTTCTTC.

This clone was counted between two and nine times. The chain employs TRBV6-4 and TRBJ1-1; 10 positions agree with TRBD1. There are 15 residues in the CDR3. The trim removed 2 bases at V and 7 bases at J, leaving 7 bases unmatched. From germline, CDR1 is MRHNA and CDR2 SNTAGT. The CDR3 bases are TGTGCCAGCAGTGACCCCCGACAGGGGGCTGTTGAAGCTTTCTTT. This translates into CASSDPRQGAVEAFF.

The V gene is TRBV11-2, the J gene TRBJ1-1; 8 bases fit TRBD1. With 5 bases clipped from V and 4 bases from J, the junction kept 9 bases outside the gene matches. CDR1 is SGHAT, CDR2 FQNNGV, per germline. The CDR3 runs 15 residues. The CDR3, as DNA: TGTGCCAGCAGCACCCAAGACAGGGGCGGCACTGAAGCTTTCTTT. Its protein is CASSTQDRGGTEAFF.